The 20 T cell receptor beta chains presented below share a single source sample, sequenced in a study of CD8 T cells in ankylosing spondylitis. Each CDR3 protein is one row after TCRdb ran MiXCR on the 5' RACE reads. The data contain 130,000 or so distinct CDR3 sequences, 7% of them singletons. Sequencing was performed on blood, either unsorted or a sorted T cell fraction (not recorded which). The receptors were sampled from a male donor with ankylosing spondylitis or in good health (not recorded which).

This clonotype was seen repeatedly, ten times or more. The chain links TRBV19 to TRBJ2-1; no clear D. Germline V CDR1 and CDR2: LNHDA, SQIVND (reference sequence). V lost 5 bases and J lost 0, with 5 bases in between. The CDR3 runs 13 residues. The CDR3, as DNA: TGTGCCAGTAGTGTAGGCTCCTACAATGAGCAGTTCTTC. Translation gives CASSVGSYNEQFF.

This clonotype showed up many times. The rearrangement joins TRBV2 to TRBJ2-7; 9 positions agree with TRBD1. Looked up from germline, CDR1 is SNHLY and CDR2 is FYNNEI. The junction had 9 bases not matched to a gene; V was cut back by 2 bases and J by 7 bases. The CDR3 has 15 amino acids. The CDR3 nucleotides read TGTGCCAGCAGTGAATTACAGGGGGCTTTTAAAGAGCAGTACTTC. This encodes CASSELQGAFKEQYF.

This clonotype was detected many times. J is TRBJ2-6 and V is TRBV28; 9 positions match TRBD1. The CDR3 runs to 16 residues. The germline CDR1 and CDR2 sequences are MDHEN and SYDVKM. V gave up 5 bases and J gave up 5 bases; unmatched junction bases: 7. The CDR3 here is CASSPNTGGRANVLTF. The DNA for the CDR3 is TGTGCCAGCAGTCCTAATACAGGGGGCCGGGCCAACGTCCTGACTTTC.

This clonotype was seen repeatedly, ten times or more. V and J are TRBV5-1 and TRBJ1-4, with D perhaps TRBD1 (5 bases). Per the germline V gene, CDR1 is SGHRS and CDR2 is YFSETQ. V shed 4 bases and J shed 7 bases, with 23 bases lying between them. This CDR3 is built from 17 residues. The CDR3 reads CASSAYGPSQGSEKLFF. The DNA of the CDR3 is TGCGCCAGCAGCGCCTACGGCCCTTCGCAGGGAAGTGAAAAACTGTTTTTT.

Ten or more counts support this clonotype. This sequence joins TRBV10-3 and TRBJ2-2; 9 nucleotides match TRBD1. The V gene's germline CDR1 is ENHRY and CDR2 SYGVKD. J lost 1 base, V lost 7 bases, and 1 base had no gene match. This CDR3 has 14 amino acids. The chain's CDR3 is CAITGQGNTGELFF. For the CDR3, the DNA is TGTGCCATCACGGGACAGGGGAACACCGGGGAGCTGTTTTTT.

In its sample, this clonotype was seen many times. The CDR3 sequence is CSVEVGETQYF. The CDR3 DNA sequence: TGCAGCGTTGAAGTGGGAGAGACCCAGTACTTC. The chain is built from TRBV29-1 and TRBJ2-5, with D unclear. The CDR3 spans 11 residues. V was pared by 1 base and J by 4 bases, with 4 bases between. The germline V gene has CDR1 SQVTM and CDR2 ANQGSEA. The full variable domain, its missing parts supplied by reference TRBV29-1 and TRBJ2-5, is SAVISQKPSRDICQRGTSLTIQCQVDSQVTMMFWYRQQPGQSLTLIATANQGSEATYESGFVIDKFPISRPNLTFSTLTVSNMSPEDSSIYLCSVEVGETQYFGPGTRLLVL.

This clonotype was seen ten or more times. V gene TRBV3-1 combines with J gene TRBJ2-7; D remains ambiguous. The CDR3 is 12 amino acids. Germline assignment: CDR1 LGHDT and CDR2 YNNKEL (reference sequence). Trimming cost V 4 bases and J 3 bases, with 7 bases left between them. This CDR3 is CASSPEGYEQYF. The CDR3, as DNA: TGTGCCAGCAGCCCCGAAGGCTACGAGCAGTACTTC.

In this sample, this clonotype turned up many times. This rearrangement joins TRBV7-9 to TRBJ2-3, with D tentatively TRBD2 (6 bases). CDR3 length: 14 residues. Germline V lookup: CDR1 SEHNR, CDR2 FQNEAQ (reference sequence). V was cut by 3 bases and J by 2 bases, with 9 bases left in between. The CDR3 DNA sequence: TGTGCCAGCAGCTTCCCTAGCGTCACAGATACGCAGTATTTT. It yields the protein CASSFPSVTDTQYF.

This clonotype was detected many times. The CDR3 region is CASSQVAQETQYF. CDR3 in DNA: TGTGCCAGCAGCCAAGTGGCCCAAGAGACCCAGTACTTC. The J gene is TRBJ2-5, the V gene TRBV3-1; D gene ambiguous. Looked up from germline, CDR1 is LGHDT and CDR2 is YNNKEL (reference sequence). There are 13 residues in the CDR3. Trimming took 1 base from V and 1 from J, leaving 4 bases between them.

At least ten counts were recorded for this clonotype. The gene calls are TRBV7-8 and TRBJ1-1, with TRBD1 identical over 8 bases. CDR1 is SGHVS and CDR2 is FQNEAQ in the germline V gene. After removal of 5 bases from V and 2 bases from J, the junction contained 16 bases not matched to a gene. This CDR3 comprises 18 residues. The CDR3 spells CASSPTRQGLQPNTEAFF. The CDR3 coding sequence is TGTGCCAGCAGCCCAACACGACAGGGGCTTCAACCTAACACTGAAGCTTTCTTT.

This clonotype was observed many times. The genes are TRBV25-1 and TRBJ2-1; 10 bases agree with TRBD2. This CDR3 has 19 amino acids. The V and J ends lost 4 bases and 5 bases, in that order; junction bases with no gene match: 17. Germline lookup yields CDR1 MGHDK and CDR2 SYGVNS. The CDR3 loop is CASSATKPGIAGGHNEQFF. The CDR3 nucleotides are TGTGCCAGCAGTGCAACCAAACCGGGCATAGCGGGAGGTCACAATGAGCAGTTCTTC.

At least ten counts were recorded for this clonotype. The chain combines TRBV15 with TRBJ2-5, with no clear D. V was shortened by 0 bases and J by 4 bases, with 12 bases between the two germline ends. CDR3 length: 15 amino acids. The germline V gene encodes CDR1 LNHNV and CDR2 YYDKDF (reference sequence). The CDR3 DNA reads TGTGCCACCAGCAGAGATAGGGAAGGGCCAGAGACCCAGTACTTC. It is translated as CATSRDREGPETQYF. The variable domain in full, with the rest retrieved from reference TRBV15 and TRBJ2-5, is DAMVIQNPRYQVTQFGKPVTLSCSQTLNHNVMYWYQQKSSQAPKLLFHYYDKDFNNEADTPDNFQSRRPNTSFCFLDIRSPGLGDTAMYLCATSRDREGPETQYFGPGTRLLVL.

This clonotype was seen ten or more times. CDR3 nucleotide sequence: TGCAGTGCCCTTAACGACAGGTCCCTAGGGTCACCCCTCCACTTT. It specifies CSALNDRSLGSPLHF. The gene calls are TRBV20-1 and TRBJ1-6; D may be TRBD1 (6 bases). The V end was cut by 6 bases, the J end by 10 bases, with 22 bases between. Germline V gene sequence: CDR1 DFQATT, CDR2 SNEGSKA (reference sequence). CDR3 length equals 15 residues.

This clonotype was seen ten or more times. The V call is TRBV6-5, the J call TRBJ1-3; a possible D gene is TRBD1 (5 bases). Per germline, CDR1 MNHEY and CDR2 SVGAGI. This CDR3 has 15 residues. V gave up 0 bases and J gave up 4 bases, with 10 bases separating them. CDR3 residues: CASSYSPGKGNTIYF. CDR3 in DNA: TGTGCCAGCAGTTACTCGCCAGGGAAAGGAAACACCATATATTTT.

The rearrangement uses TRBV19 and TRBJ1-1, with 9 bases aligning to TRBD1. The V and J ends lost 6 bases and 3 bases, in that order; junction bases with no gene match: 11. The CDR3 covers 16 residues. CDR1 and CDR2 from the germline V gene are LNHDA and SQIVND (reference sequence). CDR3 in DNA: TGTGCCAGTAGGGGCTGGGACAGGGCAAAAGACACTGAAGCTTTCTTT. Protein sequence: CASRGWDRAKDTEAFF.

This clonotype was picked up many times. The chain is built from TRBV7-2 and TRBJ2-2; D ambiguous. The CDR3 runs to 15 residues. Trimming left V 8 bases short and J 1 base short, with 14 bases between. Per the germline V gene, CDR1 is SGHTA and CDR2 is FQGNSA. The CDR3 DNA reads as TGTGCCAGCTGCCCACAAAAGGGGAACACCGGGGAGCTGTTTTTT. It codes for CASCPQKGNTGELFF. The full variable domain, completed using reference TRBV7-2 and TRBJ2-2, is GAGVSQSPSNKVTEKGKDVELRCDPISGHTALYWYRQSLGQGLEFLIYFQGNSAPDKSGLPSDRFSAERTGGSVSTLTIQRTQQEDSAVYLCASCPQKGNTGELFFGEGSRLTVL.

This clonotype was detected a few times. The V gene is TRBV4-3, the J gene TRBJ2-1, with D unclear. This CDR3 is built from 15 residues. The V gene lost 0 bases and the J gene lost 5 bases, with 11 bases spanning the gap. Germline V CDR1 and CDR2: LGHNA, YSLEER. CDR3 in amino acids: CASSQDAQLDNEQFF. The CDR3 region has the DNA TGCGCCAGCAGCCAAGATGCCCAACTTGACAATGAGCAGTTCTTC.

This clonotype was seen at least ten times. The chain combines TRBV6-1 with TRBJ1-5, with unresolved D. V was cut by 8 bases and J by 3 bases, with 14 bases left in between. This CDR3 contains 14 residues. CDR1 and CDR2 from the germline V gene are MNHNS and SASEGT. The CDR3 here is CASGPLGSNQPQHF. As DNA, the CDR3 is TGTGCCAGCGGACCCCTGGGATCCAATCAGCCCCAGCATTTT.

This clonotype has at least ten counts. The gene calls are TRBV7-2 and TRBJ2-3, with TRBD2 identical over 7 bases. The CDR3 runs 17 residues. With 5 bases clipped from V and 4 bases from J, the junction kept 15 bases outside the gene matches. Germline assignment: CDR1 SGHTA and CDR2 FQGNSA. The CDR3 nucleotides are TGTGCCAGCAGCGATCCGTCTCGCGGGGGTATGCCAGATACGCAGTATTTT. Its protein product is CASSDPSRGGMPDTQYF.

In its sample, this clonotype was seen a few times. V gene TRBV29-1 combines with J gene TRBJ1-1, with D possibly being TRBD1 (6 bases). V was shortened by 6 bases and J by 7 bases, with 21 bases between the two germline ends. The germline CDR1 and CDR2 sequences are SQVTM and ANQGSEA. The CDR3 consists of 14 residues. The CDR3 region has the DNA TGCAGCGTCCCGGGTGGGCGGGGGCCCGATGAAGCTTTCTTT. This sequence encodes CSVPGGRGPDEAFF.